This TCR beta chain was profiled in a study of cytotoxic CD8 clonotypes in ibrutinib-treated CLL. Background on the study: Patients attained 24 partial and 2 complete responses; at median around 67 months, roughly 15 remained remitted while 12 progressed. Study findings and constraints: Sustained-remission and progressing patients diverged in sampling times. Clonality went up at the time of ibrutinib response, stayed stable in sustained remission, and later dropped back toward its baseline level at progression.

The method was immunoSEQ multiplex PCR; TCRdb's version includes in-frame clones alone and lacks a portion of them. The table records more than 45,000 clones, less than 90% of them present only once. This clone was detected only once. The antigen is not known. V gave up 4 bases and J gave up 9 bases; unmatched junction bases: 6. Germline-derived CDR1 and CDR2 are SGHTA and FQGTGA. This CDR3 is 14 amino acids long. This TCR was recovered from a human donor with chronic lymphocytic leukemia. The material sequenced was PBMCs, taken after 24 months of ibrutinib treatment. This chain links TRBV7-3 with TRBJ2-1; 10 nucleotides match TRBD1. As DNA, the CDR3 is TGTGCCAGCAGCTCCGGGACAGGGGTTAGTGAGCAGTTCTTC. Translating it yields CASSSGTGVSEQFF.